A single sample is the source of the 2 T cell receptor beta chains below, sequenced in a study of control samples from healthy donors and cancer patients. Clones were sequenced by immunoSEQ multiplex PCR, and TCRdb holds only the in-frame ones, with some missing. The sample has 190,000 or so clones; over 85% are singletons. The specimen was blood. The receptors were sampled from a man between 18 and 35 years old in good health.

Only one count was recorded for this clone. The chain recombines TRBV3-1 (or the pseudogene TRBV3-2) with TRBJ1-1; D gene uncertain. Trimming shortened V by 4 bases and J by 8 bases, and 14 bases separated the two germline ends. CDR3 length equals 13 residues. Germline V gene sequence: CDR1 LGHDT, CDR2 YNNKEL (reference sequence). The CDR3 here is CASSLGLLEEAFF. The CDR3 nucleotides are TGTGCCAGCAGCCTCGGACTACTTGAGGAAGCTTTCTTT.

This rearrangement joins TRBV19 to TRBJ1-1; 8 nucleotides line up with TRBD1. Trimming cost V 4 bases and J 2 bases; bases outside gene matches: 6. Germline V lookup: CDR1 LNHDA, CDR2 SQIVND (reference sequence). The length of the CDR3 is 15 residues. CDR3 loop: CASSTTGGINTEAFF. Here the CDR3 DNA reads TGTGCCAGTAGTACTACAGGGGGGATAAACACTGAAGCTTTCTTT.